The clone carrying this T cell receptor (beta chain) showed up just a few times. Its target is not known. Time point of the sample: week 35, safety follow-up. Each dose of the vaccine consisted of 300 ug of mutant IDH1 20-mer peptide, with topical imiquimod. The entry originates in a study of a mutant IDH1 vaccine in newly diagnosed glioma. Measured with immunoSEQ multiplex PCR; TCRdb has only the in-frame clones, and not every one. The sample contains around 54,000 clones, 80% to 90% of which appear only once. The germline V gene encodes CDR1 LNHNV and CDR2 YYDKDF (reference sequence). The CDR3 runs 13 residues. V was pared by 5 bases and J by 0 bases, with 5 bases between.

The sample consisted of PBMCs, taken from a glioma patient whose treatment included an IDH1 peptide vaccine. The source of this sequence is a man between 35 and 55 years old with glioma. This sequence joins TRBV15 and TRBJ1-5; no definite D call. The CDR3 is CATSPTSNQPQHF. CDR3 nucleotides: TGTGCCACCAGCCCCACTAGCAATCAGCCCCAGCATTTT.